Shown below are 32 T cell receptor beta chains from a single sample sequenced in a study of T cells in Graves' hyperthyroidism and ophthalmopathy. Researchers amplified the TCR beta CDR3 regions from RNA transcripts. HTBI primers were used for first-round RT-PCR of the TCR CDR3. TCRdb reprocessed the multiplex PCR reads with MiXCR, giving one entry per CDR3 protein. Here the sample spans hundreds of thousands of distinct CDR3 sequences, roughly 22% being singletons. Sequencing was done on a sample of blood. The source is a woman between 40 and 50 years old with Graves' ophthalmopathy.

This chain joins TRBV29-1 and TRBJ2-7; 10 positions agree with TRBD2. The CDR3 consists of 13 residues. Germline CDR1 reads SQVTM; CDR2 reads ANQGSEA. Trimming cost V 8 bases and J 9 bases; bases outside gene matches: 13. In nucleotides, the CDR3 is TGCAGCTTAAGGACTAGCGGACTACGGTGGCAGTACTTC. Its protein product is CSLRTSGLRWQYF.

This clonotype was seen at least ten times. CDR3: CASSPAGGSYEQYF. In nucleotides, the CDR3 is TGTGCCAGCAGCCCAGCCGGGGGCTCCTACGAGCAGTACTTC. The chain uses TRBV9 and TRBJ2-7, with a weak D call TRBD2 (6 bases). Looked up from germline, CDR1 is SGDLS and CDR2 is YYNGEE. The CDR3 extends over 14 amino acids. V was clipped by 4 bases and J by 0 bases, with 11 bases between them.

This chain joins TRBV12-3 or TRBV12-4 and TRBJ1-5, with D maybe TRBD1 (6 bases). The CDR3 has 11 residues. Trimming took 6 bases from V and 11 from J, leaving 11 bases between them. The CDR3 region has the DNA TGTGCCAGCAGGTCACAGGGATCCCAGCATTTT. Translating it yields CASRSQGSQHF.

This clonotype was seen just once. The V and J genes are TRBV11-1 and TRBJ1-3; D may be TRBD1 (6 bases). Germline CDR1 and CDR2: SGHAT and FQDESV (reference sequence). Between the trimmed V and J ends, which lost 7 bases and 1 base, there was a span of 26 bases. The CDR3 extends over 19 amino acids. DNA for the CDR3: TGTGCCAGCAACCCCCATCAAGGTCGCAGGGGAGGGTCTGGAAACACCATATATTTT. Protein product: CASNPHQGRRGGSGNTIYF.

This clonotype was counted at least ten times. The CDR3 sequence is CASSGASTHQPQHF. The CDR3 DNA is TGTGCCAGCAGTGGGGCCAGCACCCATCAGCCCCAGCATTTT. This chain joins TRBV25-1 and TRBJ1-5; D ambiguous. The germline gives CDR1 MGHDK, CDR2 SYGVNS. CDR3 size: 14 residues. V was pared by 4 bases and J by 5 bases, with 12 bases between.

This sequence joins TRBV20-1 and TRBJ1-1; 8 nucleotides match TRBD1. Germline V gene sequence: CDR1 DFQATT, CDR2 SNEGSKA (reference sequence). V lost 3 bases and J lost 1; bases outside the gene matches: 4. The CDR3 has 14 amino acids. CDR3 residues: CSARRTGRNTEAFF. CDR3 nucleotide sequence: TGCAGTGCTAGGAGGACAGGGAGGAACACTGAAGCTTTCTTT.

Concerning this clonotype: A much larger clone is a single base away; this may be a read error. This chain uses TRBV3-1 with TRBJ1-2; 7 bases are shared with TRBD1. The CDR3 is 18 residues long. From germline, CDR1 is LGHDT and CDR2 YNNKEL (reference sequence). The CDR3 coding sequence is TGTTCCAGCAGTAACAGGGGCCTATCAAGGGGGATAGGCTATGGCTACACCTTC. Encoded protein: CSSSNRGLSRGIGYGYTF. Full variable domain (outside the CDR3, taken from reference TRBV3-1 and TRBJ1-2): DTAVSQTPKYLVTQMGNDKSIKCEQNLGHDTMYWYKQDSKKFLKIMFSYNNKELIINETVPNRFSPKSPDKAHLNLHINSLELGDSAVYFCSSSNRGLSRGIGYGYTFGSGTRLTVV.

This clonotype has ten or more counts. V gene TRBV27 combines with J gene TRBJ2-7; tentative D call: TRBD2 (6 bases). The CDR3 has 14 residues. V lost 2 bases to trimming and J lost 2 bases, with 10 bases between them. Germline-derived CDR1 and CDR2 are MNHEY and SMNVEV (reference sequence). The CDR3 loop is CASSLNGSPYEQYF. CDR3 DNA: TGTGCCAGCAGTTTAAACGGGAGCCCCTACGAGCAGTACTTC.

At least ten counts were recorded for this clonotype. The V gene is TRBV6-2 or TRBV6-3, the J gene TRBJ1-6; 8 bases fit TRBD1. J lost 4 bases, V lost 10 bases, and 18 bases had no gene match. CDR1 and CDR2 (germline): MNHEY, SVGEGT. The CDR3 length is 18 residues. The CDR3 DNA is TGTGCCACCCACCGGAGCTCCGGGACAGGAGCTTATAATTCACCCCTCCACTTT. It yields the protein CATHRSSGTGAYNSPLHF.

V gene TRBV10-3 combines with J gene TRBJ2-7; D perhaps matches TRBD2 (6 bases). CDR3 length: 15 amino acids. Germline CDR1 ENHRY, CDR2 SYGVKD. V was trimmed by 10 bases and J by 0 bases, leaving 19 bases between them. The CDR3 region is CATQRASADSYEQYF. CDR3 DNA sequence: TGTGCCACCCAAAGGGCTAGCGCGGACTCCTACGAGCAGTACTTC.

This clonotype was counted ten times or more. The chain couples TRBV12-5 to TRBJ2-5; D not resolved. V was cut by 3 bases and J by 0 bases, with 5 bases left in between. Germline CDR1 LGHNT, CDR2 FRNRAP. The CDR3 runs 13 residues. In nucleotides, the CDR3 is TGTGCTAGTGGTTTCGACAACCAAGAGACCCAGTACTTC. Its protein is CASGFDNQETQYF.

This clonotype was seen ten or more times. V and J are TRBV10-3 and TRBJ2-7; 10 bases agree with TRBD1. The CDR3 runs 16 residues. CDR1 is ENHRY, CDR2 SYGVKD, per germline. V shed 5 bases, J shed 3 bases, and the junction held 10 bases outside the gene matches. The CDR3 loop is CAISPRGDRGLYEQYF. In DNA, the CDR3 is TGTGCCATCAGTCCTCGGGGCGACAGGGGGCTCTACGAGCAGTACTTC.

This chain links TRBV4-1 with TRBJ1-1; D gene ambiguous. V lost 2 bases and J lost 4, with 8 bases in between. Germline V CDR1 and CDR2: MGHRA, YSYEKL. The CDR3 runs 13 residues. CDR3 loop: CASSQILGTEAFF. The DNA for the CDR3 is TGCGCCAGCAGCCAAATCTTGGGCACTGAAGCTTTCTTT.

At least ten counts were recorded for this clonotype. V and J are TRBV6-2 or TRBV6-3 and TRBJ1-1; D not resolved. Per the germline V gene, CDR1 is MNHEY and CDR2 is SVGEGT. V lost 3 bases and J lost 2, with 10 bases in between. The CDR3 has 14 residues. The CDR3 here is CASSYIAGNTEAFF. The CDR3 DNA reads TGTGCCAGCAGTTATATTGCGGGAAACACTGAAGCTTTCTTT.

The sample holds many counts of this clonotype. The gene calls are TRBV3-1 and TRBJ2-2; D is unresolved. V was pared by 3 bases and J by 4 bases, with 9 bases between. The CDR3 is 14 residues long. CDR1 LGHDT and CDR2 YNNKEL come from the germline V gene (reference sequence). CDR3 coding DNA: TGTGCCAGCAGCCAGGCTGTGGCCACCGGGGAGCTGTTTTTT. Translated, it gives CASSQAVATGELFF.

The rearrangement uses TRBV11-2 and TRBJ2-5; 13 positions agree with TRBD2. Germline values: CDR1 SGHAT, CDR2 FQNNGV. Trimming removed 2 bases from V and 0 bases from J; junction bases left unmatched: 6. The CDR3 spans 18 residues. The CDR3 protein is CASSLTMGTSGNQETQYF. In nucleotides, the CDR3 is TGTGCCAGCAGCTTAACTATGGGGACTAGCGGGAACCAAGAGACCCAGTACTTC.

This clonotype was observed many times. This sequence joins TRBV4-1 and TRBJ1-1; D might be TRBD1 (6 bases). CDR3 length: 15 residues. Looked up from germline, CDR1 is MGHRA and CDR2 is YSYEKL. V shed 0 bases and J shed 1 base, with 9 bases lying between them. The CDR3 protein is CASSQDRGGNTEAFF. The CDR3 region has the DNA TGCGCCAGCAGCCAAGATCGAGGGGGGAACACTGAAGCTTTCTTT.

This clonotype was seen ten or more times. The CDR3 DNA follows: TGTGCCAGCAGCGTAGGCGGGTTCATGAACACTGAAGCTTTCTTT. Translation gives CASSVGGFMNTEAFF. The chain is built from TRBV9 and TRBJ1-1; D gene uncertain. There are 15 residues in the CDR3. V lost 0 bases to trimming and J lost 0 bases, with 9 bases between them. Germline V gene sequence: CDR1 SGDLS, CDR2 YYNGEE.

The CDR3 DNA sequence: TGCAGTGCTAGGGACTTTCTAGCGGGAAGCTACGAGCAGTACTTC. Translating it yields CSARDFLAGSYEQYF. The chain recombines TRBV20-1 with TRBJ2-7, with 9 bases identical to TRBD2. CDR3 length: 15 residues. Germline V CDR1 and CDR2: DFQATT, SNEGSKA (reference sequence). Losses at the gene ends were 3 bases for V and 3 bases for J; bases not matched to a gene: 9.

The chain combines TRBV5-1 with TRBJ1-2; no clear D. The CDR3 covers 13 residues. CDR1 SGHRS and CDR2 YFSETQ come from the germline V gene. V was shortened by 0 bases and J by 7 bases, with 10 bases between the two germline ends. The CDR3 bases are TGCGCCAGCAGCTTGGATTCTAGAACTGGCTACACCTTC. It yields the protein CASSLDSRTGYTF.

This clonotype came up many times. The CDR3 is CATSGYNGYTF. DNA of the CDR3: TGTGCCACCAGCGGATACAATGGCTACACCTTC. This chain joins TRBV15 and TRBJ1-2; D is ambiguous. From germline, CDR1 is LNHNV and CDR2 YYDKDF (reference sequence). Trimming removed 5 bases from V and 6 bases from J, with 7 bases in between. The CDR3 is 11 amino acids.

This clonotype has at least ten counts. This chain connects TRBV12-3 or TRBV12-4 to TRBJ1-1; tentatively, D is TRBD1 (5 bases). Trimming left V 5 bases short and J 4 bases short, with 11 bases between. The CDR3 is made up of 13 amino acids. The CDR3: CASSPGGGTEAFF. CDR3 nucleotide sequence: TGTGCCAGCAGTCCCGGGGGGGGCACTGAAGCTTTCTTT.

This clonotype was seen a few times. J is TRBJ2-7 and V is TRBV2; 10 bases line up with TRBD1. CDR3 length equals 14 residues. The V gene's germline CDR1 is SNHLY and CDR2 FYNNEI. V trimming: 6 bases; J trimming: 0 bases; junction bases outside the gene matches: 2. The CDR3 region has the DNA TGTGCCAGCAGGGGACAGGGGTACTCCTACGAGCAGTACTTC. As protein: CASRGQGYSYEQYF.

This clonotype turned up a few times. This chain links TRBV19 with TRBJ2-7; D possibly corresponds to TRBD2 (6 bases). V lost 3 bases and J 2 bases, leaving 11 bases between the germline ends. This CDR3 has 14 residues. From germline, CDR1 is LNHDA and CDR2 SQIVND (reference sequence). The CDR3 loop is CASSIISGAYEQYF. The CDR3 DNA is TGTGCCAGTAGTATTATTAGCGGAGCCTACGAGCAGTACTTC. Complete variable domain (other parts from reference TRBV19 and TRBJ2-7): DGGITQSPKYLFRKEGQNVTLSCEQNLNHDAMYWYRQDPGQGLRLIYYSQIVNDFQKGDIAEGYSVSREKKESFPLTVTSAQKNPTAFYLCASSIISGAYEQYFGPGTRLTVT.

This clonotype was recorded many times. The chain uses TRBV27 and TRBJ1-1, with TRBD1 as a possible D gene (5 bases). CDR3 length: 14 amino acids. Between the trimmed V and J ends, which lost 2 bases and 1 base, there was a span of 8 bases. CDR1 and CDR2 from the germline V gene are MNHEY and SMNVEV (reference sequence). The CDR3 reads CASSLIGQNTEAFF. CDR3 coding DNA: TGTGCCAGCAGTTTAATCGGACAGAACACTGAAGCTTTCTTT.

This clonotype was counted ten times or more. The chain recombines TRBV6-1 with TRBJ1-5; D unresolved. The germline V gene has CDR1 MNHNS and CDR2 SASEGT. The V end was cut by 4 bases, the J end by 3 bases, with 7 bases between. The CDR3 loop spans 13 amino acids. The CDR3 bases are TGTGCCAGCAGTGTCAGATACAATCAGCCCCAGCATTTT. Translation gives CASSVRYNQPQHF.

This chain connects TRBV3-1 to TRBJ1-2; TRBD1 is a possible D gene (5 bases). The V gene's germline CDR1 is LGHDT and CDR2 YNNKEL (reference sequence). CDR3 size: 13 residues. V shed 3 bases and J shed 4 bases, with 9 bases lying between them. The chain's CDR3 is CASSQTETYGYTF. The CDR3 bases are TGTGCCAGCAGCCAGACAGAGACCTATGGCTACACCTTC.

This clonotype has a count of ten or more. J is TRBJ2-3 and V is TRBV6-5, with TRBD2 identical over 12 bases. The CDR3 loop spans 15 amino acids. With 8 bases clipped from V and 4 bases from J, the junction kept 7 bases outside the gene matches. Germline CDR1 reads MNHEY; CDR2 reads SVGAGI. CDR3 bases: TGTGCCAGCGTTAAGACTAGCGGGAGTGCAGATACGCAGTATTTT. It translates to CASVKTSGSADTQYF.

This clonotype was counted many times. V is TRBV12-3 or TRBV12-4 and J is TRBJ1-5, with D possibly TRBD1 on 5 matching bases. This CDR3 spans 14 amino acids. V was cut by 3 bases and J by 5 bases, with 11 bases left in between. CDR3 region: CASSLGQGYQPQHF. The CDR3 DNA is TGTGCCAGCAGTTTGGGCCAGGGTTATCAGCCCCAGCATTTT.

This clonotype was seen many times. The chain uses TRBV2 and TRBJ2-5, with 7 bases aligning to TRBD1. The junction had 9 bases not matched to a gene; V was cut back by 5 bases and J by 0 bases. The CDR3 sequence is 16 residues long. Germline CDR1 and CDR2: SNHLY and FYNNEI. The chain's CDR3 is CASSSPGQKYQETQYF. CDR3 DNA: TGTGCCAGCAGTTCACCGGGACAGAAGTACCAAGAGACCCAGTACTTC.

This clonotype has a count of ten or more. V and J are TRBV27 and TRBJ2-7, with D unresolved. This CDR3 spans 13 amino acids. The germline V gene encodes CDR1 MNHEY and CDR2 SMNVEV (reference sequence). Trimming took 5 bases from V and 4 from J, leaving 12 bases between them. CDR3 protein: CASSPQDGYEQYF. The CDR3 DNA sequence: TGTGCCAGCAGTCCTCAGGACGGTTACGAGCAGTACTTC.

This chain uses TRBV6-5 with TRBJ1-2, with D possibly matching TRBD1 (5 bases). The CDR3 extends over 17 amino acids. CDR1 and CDR2 (germline): MNHEY, SVGAGI. Trimming removed 0 bases from V and 1 base from J, with 15 bases in between. CDR3 coding DNA: TGTGCCAGCAGTTACTCTGGAGGGACGGGGTTTAACTATGGCTACACCTTC. Amino acids: CASSYSGGTGFNYGYTF.